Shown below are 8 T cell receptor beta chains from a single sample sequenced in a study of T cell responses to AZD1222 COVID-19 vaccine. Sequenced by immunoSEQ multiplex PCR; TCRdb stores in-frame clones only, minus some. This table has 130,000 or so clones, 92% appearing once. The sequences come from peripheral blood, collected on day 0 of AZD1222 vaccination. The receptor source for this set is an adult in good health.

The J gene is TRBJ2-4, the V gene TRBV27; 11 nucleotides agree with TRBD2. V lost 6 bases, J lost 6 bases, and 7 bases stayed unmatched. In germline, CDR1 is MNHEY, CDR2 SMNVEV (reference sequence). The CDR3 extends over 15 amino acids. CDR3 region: CASRDGLAGINIQYF. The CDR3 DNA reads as TGTGCCAGCAGAGATGGACTAGCGGGTATAAACATTCAGTACTTC.

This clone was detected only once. The CDR3 DNA sequence: TGTGCCAGCAGTCGACTAGCGGGGGGGGACGAGCAGTACTTC. Protein: CASSRLAGGDEQYF. The chain carries TRBV6-5 and TRBJ2-7; 14 nucleotides match TRBD2. Germline V lookup: CDR1 MNHEY, CDR2 SVGAGI. This CDR3 has 14 residues. Losses at the gene ends were 5 bases for V and 5 bases for J; bases not matched to a gene: 2.

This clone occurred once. In nucleotides, the CDR3 is TGTGCCAGCAGCTTGGAGGAGGGGGCCGGGACCGGGGAGCTGTTTTTT. Encoded protein: CASSLEEGAGTGELFF. The chain couples TRBV5-6 to TRBJ2-2; maybe TRBD1 (7 bases). Trimming cost V 0 bases and J 5 bases, with 14 bases left between them. CDR3 size: 16 residues. Germline CDR1 SGHDT, CDR2 YYEEEE.

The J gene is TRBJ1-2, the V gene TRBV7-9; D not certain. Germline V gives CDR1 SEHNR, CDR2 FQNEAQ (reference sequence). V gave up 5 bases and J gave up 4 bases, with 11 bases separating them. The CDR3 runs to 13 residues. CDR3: CASSRDFLYGYTF. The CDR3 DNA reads TGTGCCAGCAGCCGGGATTTCCTCTATGGCTACACCTTC.

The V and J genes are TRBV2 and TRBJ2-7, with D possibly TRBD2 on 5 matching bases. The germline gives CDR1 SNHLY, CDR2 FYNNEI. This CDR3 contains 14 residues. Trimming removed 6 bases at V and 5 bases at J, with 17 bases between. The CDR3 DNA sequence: TGTGCCAGCAGCACGGGAACAGAAGGTGACGAGCAGTACTTC. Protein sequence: CASSTGTEGDEQYF. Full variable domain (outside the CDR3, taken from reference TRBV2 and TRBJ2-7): EPEVTQTPSHQVTQMGQEVILRCVPISNHLYFYWYRQILGQKVEFLVSFYNNEISEKSEIFDDQFSVERPDGSNFTLKIRSTKLEDSAMYFCASSTGTEGDEQYFGPGTRLTVT.

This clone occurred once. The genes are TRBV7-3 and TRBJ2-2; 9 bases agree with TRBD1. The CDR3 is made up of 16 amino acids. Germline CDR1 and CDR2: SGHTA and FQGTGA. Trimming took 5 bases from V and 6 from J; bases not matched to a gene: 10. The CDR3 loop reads CASSPQGQGVAGELFF. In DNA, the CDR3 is TGTGCCAGCAGCCCACAGGGACAGGGTGTCGCCGGGGAGCTGTTTTTT.

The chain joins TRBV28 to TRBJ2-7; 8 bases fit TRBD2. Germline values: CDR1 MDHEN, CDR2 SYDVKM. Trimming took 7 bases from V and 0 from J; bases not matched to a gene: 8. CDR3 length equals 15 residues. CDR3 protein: CASTLSGVTSYEQYF. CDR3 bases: TGTGCCAGCACCCTTAGCGGGGTCACCTCCTACGAGCAGTACTTC.

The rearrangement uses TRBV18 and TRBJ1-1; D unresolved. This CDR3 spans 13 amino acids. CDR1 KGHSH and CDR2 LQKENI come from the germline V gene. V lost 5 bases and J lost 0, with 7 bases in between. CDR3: CASSGLLNTEAFF. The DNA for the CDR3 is TGTGCCAGCTCAGGACTCTTGAACACTGAAGCTTTCTTT.